Below are 31 T cell receptor beta chains sequenced from a single sample in a study of blood T cell repertoires in COVID-19. TCRdb keeps only in-frame clones here, not all; method: immunoSEQ multiplex PCR. This table holds 200,000 to 250,000 clones, 86% found once. The specimen sequenced was PBMCs or T cells enriched from blood (not recorded which). The receptor source for this set is a woman in her forties with acute COVID-19.

The V gene is TRBV2, the J gene TRBJ2-7, with a weak D call TRBD2 (6 bases). The length of the CDR3 is 14 residues. Between the trimmed V and J ends, which lost 6 bases and 0 bases, there was a span of 12 bases. Per germline, CDR1 SNHLY and CDR2 FYNNEI. The CDR3 loop is CASRDPGGSYEQYV. The CDR3 coding sequence is TGTGCCAGCAGGGACCCCGGGGGCTCCTACGAGCAGTACGTC.

In its sample, this clone was seen a few times. This chain uses TRBV28 with TRBJ1-1, with TRBD1 as a possible D gene (5 bases). V was pared by 6 bases and J by 3 bases, with 20 bases between. The V gene's germline CDR1 is MDHEN and CDR2 SYDVKM. The CDR3 runs 16 residues. CDR3 bases: TGTGCCAGCAGCCCGAGTCTAGGAGGGGACTACACTGAAGCTTTCTTT. Protein product: CASSPSLGGDYTEAFF.

This clone was seen only once. J is TRBJ1-4 and V is TRBV23-1, with D unresolved. TRBV23-1 is noted as an ORF with a role that remains uncertain. Between the trimmed V and J ends, which lost 0 bases and 4 bases, there was a span of 12 bases. The CDR3 length is 16 residues. CDR3 amino acids: CASSQSHLYINEKLFF. CDR3 nucleotide sequence: TGCGCCAGCAGTCAATCGCACCTTTACATTAATGAAAAACTGTTTTTT.

This sequence joins TRBV4-1 and TRBJ2-3; possibly TRBD1 for D (5 bases). In germline, CDR1 is MGHRA, CDR2 YSYEKL. The CDR3 has 15 residues. V lost 1 base and J lost 5, with 13 bases in between. CDR3 residues: CASSQGVRAEDTQYF. In nucleotides, the CDR3 is TGCGCCAGCAGCCAAGGGGTCAGGGCGGAAGATACGCAGTATTTT.

This clone has just one count. As DNA, the CDR3 is TGTGCCAGCAGCTTAGTAGGGACAGGGGGAGACGAGCAGTACTTC. This gives the protein CASSLVGTGGDEQYF. J is TRBJ2-7 and V is TRBV7-2; TRBD1 aligns across 11 bases. The CDR3 runs 15 residues. Trimming removed 1 base from V and 5 bases from J; junction bases left unmatched: 4. The V gene's germline CDR1 is SGHTA and CDR2 FQGNSA.

CDR3 nucleotide sequence: TGTGCCAGCAGCTTAATAGGGGCAGGGGGATTGAGGAACACTGAAGCTTTCTTT. Protein sequence: CASSLIGAGGLRNTEAFF. V usage is TRBV7-9 and J usage is TRBJ1-1, with 7 bases lining up with TRBD1. The trim removed 2 bases at V and 1 base at J, leaving 13 bases unmatched. This CDR3 has 18 residues. The germline CDR1 and CDR2 sequences are SEHNR and FQNEAQ (reference sequence).

This clone was counted only a few times. The chain uses TRBV30 and TRBJ1-4; D might be TRBD1 (5 bases). The CDR3 spans 16 residues. Germline V gene data show CDR1 as GTSNPN and CDR2 as SVGIG (reference sequence). Deletions cut 3 bases from V and 0 bases from J, with 14 bases between. CDR3: CAWSVTAQATNEKLFF. The CDR3 DNA is TGTGCCTGGAGCGTCACAGCACAGGCAACTAATGAAAAACTGTTTTTT. The entire variable domain, with the rest obtained from reference TRBV30 and TRBJ1-4, is as follows: SQTIHQWPATLVQPVGSPLSLECTVEGTSNPNLYWYRQAAGRGLQLLFYSVGIGQISSEVPQNLSASRPQDRQFILSSKKLLLSDSGFYLCAWSVTAQATNEKLFFGSGTQLSVL.

CDR3 DNA sequence: TGTGCCAGCATTAGCCCTAATAACTATGGCTACACCTTC. The encoded protein is CASISPNNYGYTF. This rearrangement joins TRBV6-5 to TRBJ1-2, with unresolved D. CDR3 length equals 13 residues. Between the trimmed V and J ends, which lost 7 bases and 1 base, there was a span of 10 bases. From germline, CDR1 is MNHEY and CDR2 SVGAGI.

The rearrangement links TRBV5-4 to TRBJ2-7; TRBD2 might be the D (5 bases). Trimming took off 0 bases at V and 1 base at J, with 11 bases between the two ends. The CDR3 sequence is 15 residues long. CDR1 SGHNT and CDR2 YYREEE come from the germline V gene (reference sequence). The CDR3 region is CASSLGSVMSYEQYF. Written as DNA, the CDR3 is TGTGCCAGCAGCTTGGGTAGCGTAATGTCCTACGAGCAGTACTTC.

The gene calls are TRBV6-6 and TRBJ1-4; TRBD1 matches at 8 bases. V was pared by 5 bases and J by 0 bases, with 17 bases of the junction left unmatched. The CDR3 contains 20 residues. Germline CDR1 MNHNY, CDR2 SVGAGI (reference sequence). The CDR3 region is CASSPFRRARGRSTNEKLFF. The DNA for the CDR3 is TGTGCCAGCAGTCCTTTCAGACGGGCCAGGGGGCGATCAACTAATGAAAAACTGTTTTTT.

J is TRBJ2-1 and V is TRBV3-1 (or the pseudogene TRBV3-2); no clear D gene. Trimming shortened V by 3 bases and J by 0 bases, and 12 bases separated the two germline ends. The CDR3 runs 16 residues. Germline V lookup: CDR1 LGHDT, CDR2 YNNKEL (reference sequence). CDR3 loop: CASSQAGRTSYNEQFF. In nucleotides, the CDR3 is TGTGCCAGCAGCCAGGCTGGGCGTACCTCCTACAATGAGCAGTTCTTC.

The chain employs TRBV19 and TRBJ1-1, with TRBD1 identical over 7 bases. The V gene's germline CDR1 is LNHDA and CDR2 SQIVND (reference sequence). Trimming at V came to 7 bases and at J to 7 bases, leaving 9 bases not matched to a gene. This CDR3 has 13 residues. The CDR3 DNA is TGTGCCAGTACCTCCAGGGGGTTCGGTGAAGCTTTCTTT. Protein sequence: CASTSRGFGEAFF. Based on the CDR3 plus reference TRBV19 and TRBJ1-1, the full variable domain is DGGITQSPKYLFRKEGQNVTLSCEQNLNHDAMYWYRQDPGQGLRLIYYSQIVNDFQKGDIAEGYSVSREKKESFPLTVTSAQKNPTAFYLCASTSRGFGEAFFGQGTRLTVV.

This clone was seen only a few times. The rearrangement links TRBV6-1 to TRBJ1-2; a weak D match, TRBD1 (6 bases). This CDR3 contains 13 residues. CDR1 and CDR2 from the germline V gene are MNHNS and SASEGT. The V end was cut by 3 bases, the J end by 5 bases, with 10 bases between. The CDR3 nucleotides read TGTGCCAGCAGTGAGAACAGGGCATATGGCTACACCTTC. It specifies CASSENRAYGYTF.

V gene TRBV7-2 combines with J gene TRBJ1-5, with TRBD1 matching 8 bases. V shed 5 bases and J 4 bases; nucleotides not matched to a gene: 7. Per germline, CDR1 SGHTA and CDR2 FQGNSA. The CDR3 totals 15 residues. CDR3: CASSLDRGGNQPQHF. CDR3 sequence (DNA): TGTGCCAGCAGCCTTGACAGGGGAGGTAATCAGCCCCAGCATTTT.

The chain has TRBV7-2 and TRBJ1-3; 8 bases line up with TRBD1. The CDR3 sequence is 16 residues long. Per the germline V gene, CDR1 is SGHTA and CDR2 is FQGNSA. V was clipped by 1 base and J by 4 bases; unmatched bases: 6. CDR3 sequence (DNA): TGTGCCAGCAGCTTAGTGGCCAGGGGGCGAGGAAACACCATATATTTT. Protein sequence: CASSLVARGRGNTIYF.

The rearrangement uses TRBV28 and TRBJ1-6; D might be TRBD1 (5 bases). CDR1 is MDHEN, CDR2 SYDVKM, per germline. This CDR3 has 18 residues. Trimming removed 2 bases at V and 0 bases at J, with 14 bases between. The CDR3 loop is CASSLDSGVRSYNSPLHF. The CDR3 bases are TGTGCCAGCAGTTTAGATTCGGGGGTCCGCTCCTATAATTCACCCCTCCACTTT. Full variable domain (outside the CDR3, taken from reference TRBV28 and TRBJ1-6): DVKVTQSSRYLVKRTGEKVFLECVQDMDHENMFWYRQDPGLGLRLIYFSYDVKMKEKGDIPEGYSVSREKKERFSLILESASTNQTSMYLCASSLDSGVRSYNSPLHFGNGTRLTVT.

This rearrangement joins TRBV14 to TRBJ2-1, with a weak D call TRBD1 (5 bases). V was trimmed by 0 bases and J by 5 bases, leaving 8 bases between them. Germline CDR1 and CDR2: SGHDN and FVKESK. There are 14 residues in the CDR3. CDR3 in amino acids: CASSQDLGDNEQFF. In DNA form, the CDR3 reads TGTGCCAGCAGCCAAGATTTAGGGGACAATGAGCAGTTCTTC.

This sequence joins TRBV13 and TRBJ1-2; 12 bases are shared with TRBD1. Germline lookup yields CDR1 PRHDT and CDR2 FYEKMQ (reference sequence). The V and J ends lost 1 base and 6 bases, in that order; junction bases with no gene match: 9. The CDR3 runs to 17 residues. The CDR3 reads CASSLAGTGGAVNGYTF. CDR3 nucleotide sequence: TGTGCCAGCAGCTTAGCTGGGACAGGGGGCGCCGTTAATGGCTACACCTTC.

This clone was recorded only once. J is TRBJ1-4 and V is TRBV18, with 7 bases that match TRBD1. V trimming: 2 bases; J trimming: 7 bases; junction bases outside the gene matches: 7. The CDR3 sequence is 15 residues long. Germline V gives CDR1 KGHSH, CDR2 LQKENI. In DNA form, the CDR3 reads TGTGCCAGCTCACCAAAACAGGGGTGGGGTGAAAAACTGTTTTTT. Translating gives CASSPKQGWGEKLFF.

This clone was found a few times. The chain recombines TRBV7-2 with TRBJ1-5; D is ambiguous. CDR3 size: 13 residues. CDR1 and CDR2 (germline): SGHTA, FQGNSA. The V and J ends lost 1 base and 3 bases respectively, with 4 bases between them. CDR3 sequence: CASSLVVNQPQHF. The DNA for the CDR3 is TGTGCCAGCAGCTTAGTCGTCAATCAGCCCCAGCATTTT. The full variable domain, in which reference TRBV7-2 and TRBJ1-5 provide the parts outside the CDR3, is GAGVSQSPSNKVTEKGKDVELRCDPISGHTALYWYRQSLGQGLEFLIYFQGNSAPDKSGLPSDRFSAERTGGSVSTLTIQRTQQEDSAVYLCASSLVVNQPQHFGDGTRLSIL.

CDR3 sequence (DNA): TGTGCCAGCAGCCAAGTCCTAGGGGGACGGCCGTACGAGCAGTACTTC. It yields the protein CASSQVLGGRPYEQYF. The chain couples TRBV3-1 (or the pseudogene TRBV3-2) to TRBJ2-7; perhaps TRBD1 as D (6 bases). CDR1 LGHDT and CDR2 YNNKEL come from the germline V gene (reference sequence). CDR3 length: 16 residues. V was cut by 1 base and J by 4 bases, with 17 bases left in between.

The genes are TRBV5-8 and TRBJ2-3, with D perhaps TRBD1 (7 bases). The V end lost 7 bases, the J end lost 4 bases, and 13 bases lay between the germline ends. The CDR3 consists of 13 residues. The V gene's germline CDR1 is SGHTS and CDR2 YDEGEE. The CDR3 DNA follows: TGTGCCAGCCGGAGGGGGCCCGCAGATACGCAGTATTTT. It yields the protein CASRRGPADTQYF. Full variable domain (remainder filled in from reference TRBV5-8 and TRBJ2-3): EAGVTQSPTHLIKTRGQQATLRCSPISGHTSVYWYQQALGLGLQFLLWYDEGEERNRGNFPPRFSGRQFPNYSSELNVNALELEDSALYLCASRRGPADTQYFGPGTRLTVL.

V usage is TRBV30 and J usage is TRBJ2-2; perhaps TRBD2 as D (5 bases). Trimming removed 5 bases from V and 6 bases from J, with 19 bases in between. This CDR3 is built from 15 residues. Per germline, CDR1 GTSNPN and CDR2 SVGIG (reference sequence). CDR3 nucleotides: TGTGCCTGGGATCCTGACGGGTGGGGAGCCGGGGAGCTGTTTTTT. Translated, it gives CAWDPDGWGAGELFF.

The chain is built from TRBV19 and TRBJ2-6; 7 nucleotides line up with TRBD1. V was pared by 1 base and J by 0 bases, with 3 bases of the junction left unmatched. Germline loops: CDR1 LNHDA, CDR2 SQIVND (reference sequence). The CDR3 extends over 17 amino acids. CDR3 sequence (DNA): TGTGCCAGTAGTATAGGGACAGGTTACTCTGGGGCCAACGTCCTGACTTTC. Protein product: CASSIGTGYSGANVLTF.

J is TRBJ1-5 and V is TRBV7-9, with 7 bases lining up with TRBD1. The CDR3 consists of 16 residues. Germline lookup yields CDR1 SEHNR and CDR2 FQNEAQ (reference sequence). J gave up 2 bases and V 5 bases, and 9 bases lay outside the gene matches. The DNA for the CDR3 is TGTGCCAGCAGCCCAGGGGGAGGTGGTGGCAATCAGCCCCAGCATTTT. Translation gives CASSPGGGGGNQPQHF.

This chain connects TRBV2 to TRBJ2-1, with 8 nucleotides matching TRBD2. The CDR3 is 14 amino acids. Germline V CDR1 and CDR2: SNHLY, FYNNEI. The trim removed 9 bases at V and 0 bases at J, leaving 4 bases unmatched. CDR3: CASQAGASYNEQFF. The CDR3 DNA is TGTGCCAGTCAAGCGGGGGCCTCCTACAATGAGCAGTTCTTC.

The chain couples TRBV5-4 to TRBJ1-4; no reliable D call. CDR1 and CDR2 from the germline V gene are SGHNT and YYREEE (reference sequence). The germline V and J ends were trimmed by 1 base and 3 bases, with 7 bases remaining between them. The CDR3 covers 14 residues. The chain's CDR3 is CASSLPGANEKLFF. The CDR3, as DNA: TGTGCCAGCAGCTTGCCCGGGGCTAATGAAAAACTGTTTTTT.

The rearrangement links TRBV19 to TRBJ1-5; 10 nucleotides match TRBD1. The CDR3 is 16 residues long. Germline-derived CDR1 and CDR2 are LNHDA and SQIVND (reference sequence). V gave up 4 bases and J gave up 6 bases; unmatched junction bases: 9. The CDR3 region has the DNA TGTGCCAGTAGTAGGCGTAGTGGACAGGGGGGTCAGCCCCAGCATTTT. Translation: CASSRRSGQGGQPQHF.

As for this clone: This CDR3 is also generated by other DNA sequences in the sample. V and J are TRBV12-3 or TRBV12-4 and TRBJ1-1; weak D call: TRBD1 (5 bases). The CDR3 extends over 13 amino acids. V lost 2 bases, J lost 4 bases, and 8 bases lay in between. The DNA for the CDR3 is TGTGCCAGCAGTTTATTGGGGGGCACTGAAGCTTTCTTT. Translated: CASSLLGGTEAFF.

This chain joins TRBV28 and TRBJ2-7; D uncertain. Deletions cut 8 bases from V and 5 bases from J, with 10 bases between. Germline V lookup: CDR1 MDHEN, CDR2 SYDVKM. The CDR3 runs to 11 residues. The CDR3 spells CASVGWDEQYF. The CDR3 bases are TGTGCCAGCGTGGGCTGGGACGAGCAGTACTTC.

V usage is TRBV11-2 and J usage is TRBJ1-2; no clear D. V dropped 0 bases and J dropped 0 bases, with 8 bases sitting between them. CDR1 and CDR2 (germline): SGHAT, FQNNGV. The CDR3 covers 15 residues. CDR3 loop: CASSLDSIANYGYTF. CDR3 coding DNA: TGTGCCAGCAGCTTAGACTCAATAGCTAACTATGGCTACACCTTC. Based on the CDR3 plus reference TRBV11-2 and TRBJ1-2, the full variable domain is EAGVAQSPRYKIIEKRQSVAFWCNPISGHATLYWYQQILGQGPKLLIQFQNNGVVDDSQLPKDRFSAERLKGVDSTLKIQPAKLEDSAVYLCASSLDSIANYGYTFGSGTRLTVV.